This T cell receptor (beta chain) was recovered during a study of OX40 agonist ivuxolimab in advanced cancers. Study background: Among those enrolled, mean age was about 63 years (range roughly 20 to 80) and 75% to 90% were male.

This clone was observed a handful of times. Baseline was the first blood sampling point, followed by cycle 4 day 1 and cycle 7 day 1. Clones were sequenced by immunoSEQ multiplex PCR, and TCRdb holds only the in-frame ones, with some missing. The sample includes under 85,000 clones, about 81% of them seen just once. CDR1 and CDR2 (germline): KGHSH, LQKENI. The CDR3 covers 12 residues. Trimming pared 3 bases from V and 5 bases from J, leaving 2 bases between. The clonotype originates from an adult with an advanced solid tumor such as melanoma, head and neck, liver or kidney cancer. The chain combines TRBV18 with TRBJ1-6; D remains ambiguous. Specimen: CD4+ or CD8+ T cells sorted from blood, collected in a trial of the OX40 agonist ivuxolimab. CDR3 sequence reads: CASSPNNSPLHF. The CDR3 DNA reads TGTGCCAGCTCACCGAATAATTCACCCCTCCACTTT.